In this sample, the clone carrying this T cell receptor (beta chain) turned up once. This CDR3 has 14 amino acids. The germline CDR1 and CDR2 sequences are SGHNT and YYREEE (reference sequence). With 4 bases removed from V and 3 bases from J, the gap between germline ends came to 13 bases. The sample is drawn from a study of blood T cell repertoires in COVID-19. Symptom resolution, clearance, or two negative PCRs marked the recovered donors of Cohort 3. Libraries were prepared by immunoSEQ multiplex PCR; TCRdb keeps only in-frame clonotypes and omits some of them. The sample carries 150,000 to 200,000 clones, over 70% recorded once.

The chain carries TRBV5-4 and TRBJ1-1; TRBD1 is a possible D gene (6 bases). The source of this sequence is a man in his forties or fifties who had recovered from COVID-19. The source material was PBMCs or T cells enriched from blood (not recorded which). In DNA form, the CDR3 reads TGTGCCAGCAGCCGTCGTGGGGGCGACACTGAAGCTTTCTTT. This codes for CASSRRGGDTEAFF.